The 15 T cell receptor beta chains below come from one sample, sequenced in a study of cytomegalovirus exposure and HLA in healthy donors. The PCR made use of 60 Vbeta and 13 Jbeta primers. Profiled with immunoSEQ multiplex PCR; TCRdb holds only in-frame clones, not every one. The profile shows about 78,000 clones, 80% of them singletons. Sequencing was carried out using PBMCs. The receptors were sampled from a male donor in good health and CMV-seronegative.

V and J are TRBV19 and TRBJ2-1; the D gene is possibly TRBD2 (6 bases). Trimming shortened V by 3 bases and J by 0 bases, and 9 bases separated the two germline ends. The CDR3 is 15 residues long. Germline values: CDR1 LNHDA, CDR2 SQIVND (reference sequence). The CDR3 DNA follows: TGTGCCAGTAGTATGCTCGGGGGCTCCTACAATGAGCAGTTCTTC. Protein: CASSMLGGSYNEQFF. Combining the CDR3 with reference TRBV19 and TRBJ2-1 gives the whole variable domain DGGITQSPKYLFRKEGQNVTLSCEQNLNHDAMYWYRQDPGQGLRLIYYSQIVNDFQKGDIAEGYSVSREKKESFPLTVTSAQKNPTAFYLCASSMLGGSYNEQFFGPGTRLTVL.

The chain has TRBV29-1 and TRBJ1-2; 10 nucleotides match TRBD1. The CDR3 contains 15 residues. The V gene end was trimmed by 1 base and the J gene end by 4 bases; junction bases not matched to a gene: 6. The germline CDR1 and CDR2 sequences are SQVTM and ANQGSEA. The CDR3 bases are TGCAGCGTTGAAGGTCGACAGGGGGCTGCCTATGGCTACACCTTC. It translates to CSVEGRQGAAYGYTF.

For this clone: Mismatch with germline at one junction end may stem from a read error. The rearrangement links TRBV7-7 to TRBJ2-5; perhaps TRBD2 as D (5 bases). This CDR3 is 15 amino acids long. Germline CDR1 SSHAT, CDR2 FNYEAQ (reference sequence). CDR3 region: CASSSGLPGRGTQYF. The CDR3, as DNA: TGTGCTAGCAGCTCCGGGCTCCCAGGCCGGGGGACCCAGTACTTC.

The chain joins TRBV10-2 to TRBJ2-7, with D possibly being TRBD2 (5 bases). V was pared by 5 bases and J by 4 bases, with 18 bases between. Germline V gene sequence: CDR1 WSHSY, CDR2 SAAADI. The CDR3 runs 15 residues. The CDR3 nucleotides read TGCGCCAGCAGTTCCCGAGAGGGCCTTTCGTACGAGCAGTACTTC. The encoded protein is CASSSREGLSYEQYF.

The chain joins TRBV6-1 to TRBJ2-3; D is possibly TRBD2 (6 bases). V dropped 3 bases and J dropped 4 bases, with 11 bases sitting between them. The V gene's germline CDR1 is MNHNS and CDR2 SASEGT. The CDR3 consists of 14 residues. The CDR3 here is CASSEGEEADTQYF. DNA for the CDR3: TGTGCCAGCAGTGAGGGGGAGGAGGCAGATACGCAGTATTTT.

As to this clone: A read error may account for a junction end that differs from germline. V is TRBV6-6 and J is TRBJ2-3; 7 bases line up with TRBD1. This CDR3 region has 16 residues. The V gene's germline CDR1 is MNHNY and CDR2 SVGAGI (reference sequence). As DNA, the CDR3 is TGTGCCAGCAGTTACCCCAACAGGGGAGCTTCAGATACGCGGTATTTT. Amino acid sequence: CASSYPNRGASDTRYF.

This CDR3 is CASSLLLGPYEQYF. In nucleotides, the CDR3 is TGTGCCAGCAGTTTACTCCTAGGTCCCTACGAGCAGTACTTC. V and J are TRBV27 and TRBJ2-7; D not resolved. CDR3 size: 14 residues. Germline V gene lookup returns CDR1 MNHEY and CDR2 SMNVEV (reference sequence). V was cut by 2 bases and J by 2 bases, with 10 bases left in between.

The V gene is TRBV4-1, the J gene TRBJ2-3; D is perhaps TRBD1 (5 bases). V was pared by 4 bases and J by 4 bases, with 12 bases between. The CDR3 is 14 residues long. Germline V gene sequence: CDR1 MGHRA, CDR2 YSYEKL. This CDR3 reads CASSPQGRADTQYF. The CDR3, as DNA: TGCGCCAGCAGCCCCCAGGGAAGGGCAGATACGCAGTATTTT.

This clone was recorded only once. CDR3 in amino acids: CASSPWDRVYGYTF. CDR3 coding DNA: TGTGCCAGCAGCCCTTGGGACAGGGTCTATGGCTACACCTTC. V is TRBV27 and J is TRBJ1-2, with 9 nucleotides matching TRBD1. The V segment lost 6 bases and the J segment 4 bases; nucleotides outside the gene matches: 6. From germline, CDR1 is MNHEY and CDR2 SMNVEV (reference sequence). The length of the CDR3 is 14 residues.

This rearrangement joins TRBV5-1 to TRBJ1-2, with 7 positions matching TRBD1. Looked up from germline, CDR1 is SGHRS and CDR2 is YFSETQ. The CDR3 totals 14 residues. The ends lost 4 bases at V and 4 bases at J; junction bases unmatched: 7. CDR3 sequence: CASSTGQVPYGYTF. Written as DNA, the CDR3 is TGCGCCAGCAGCACCGGACAGGTCCCCTATGGCTACACCTTC.

The chain is built from TRBV6-5 and TRBJ2-7; D is perhaps TRBD1 (7 bases). The CDR3 is 15 amino acids. Trimming stripped 0 bases from V and 3 bases from J, with 12 bases between. The germline V gene has CDR1 MNHEY and CDR2 SVGAGI. CDR3 amino acids: CASSYSIRGVYEQYF. The DNA of the CDR3 is TGTGCCAGCAGTTACTCGATCAGGGGGGTCTACGAGCAGTACTTC.

This chain joins TRBV28 and TRBJ2-2, with a weak D call TRBD2 (6 bases). This CDR3 spans 15 amino acids. V lost 6 bases and J lost 6, with 17 bases in between. Germline lookup yields CDR1 MDHEN and CDR2 SYDVKM. CDR3 nucleotides: TGTGCCAGCAGCTACCGGGGGAGTATGTCCGGGGAGCTGTTTTTT. Translated: CASSYRGSMSGELFF.

A single count supports this clone. The chain carries TRBV11-3 and TRBJ2-3, with TRBD1 identical over 9 bases. CDR1 is SGHNT and CDR2 is YENEEA in the germline V gene. The CDR3 totals 14 residues. The V gene end was trimmed by 5 bases and the J gene end by 7 bases; junction bases not matched to a gene: 7. CDR3 bases: TGTGCCAGCAGCCTCCGGACAGGGGAGAATACGCAGTATTTT. This encodes CASSLRTGENTQYF.

The genes are TRBV7-9 and TRBJ1-4, with D possibly TRBD1 on 6 matching bases. CDR3 length equals 18 residues. CDR1 is SEHNR and CDR2 is FQNEAQ in the germline V gene (reference sequence). V was cut by 2 bases and J by 0 bases, with 16 bases left in between. The CDR3 is CASSLRPTGPTTNEKLFF. The CDR3 bases are TGTGCCAGCAGCTTAAGGCCCACAGGGCCAACAACTAATGAAAAACTGTTTTTT.

The V and J genes are TRBV29-1 and TRBJ1-1; D is unresolved. The CDR3 sequence is 12 residues long. Germline-derived CDR1 and CDR2 are SQVTM and ANQGSEA. The CDR3 here is CSVRVSNTEAFF. In nucleotides, the CDR3 is TGCAGTGTCCGGGTCTCGAACACTGAAGCTTTCTTT.